A selection of T cell receptor beta chains follows, all from one sample in a study of blood T cell repertoires in COVID-19. The data were produced by immunoSEQ multiplex PCR, yet TCRdb's version contains in-frame clones alone and is incomplete. The sample contains fewer than 20,000 clones, 85% to 90% of which appear only once. Input material: peripheral blood. The receptors originated from a human donor in a cohort sampled during active COVID-19. The CDR3 runs from the conserved cysteine through the conserved F or W. D genes are given only for firm matches. Not all rows give a size; the values are once, few, many and, for expanded clones, a class.

>TRBJ1-6|NA|TRBV18|NA
CASSPASGNSPLHF
TGTGCCAGCTCACCCGCGTCAGGGAATTCACCCCTCCACTTT
>TRBJ2-7|NA|TRBV5-1|NA
CASSLAPDRTPYEQYF
TGCGCCAGCAGCTTGGCCCCGGACAGAACCCCGTACGAGCAGTACTTC
>TRBJ1-1|NA|TRBV6-5|NA
CASSYGGGTNTEAFF
TGTGCCAGCAGTTATGGCGGGGGGACGAACACTGAAGCTTTCTTT
>TRBJ1-1|NA|TRBV6-6|NA
CASSYPTGTRNTEAFF
TGTGCCAGCAGTTACCCAACCGGGACACGGAACACTGAAGCTTTCTTT
>TRBJ1-1|NA|TRBV11-3|NA
CASSTGGRVAFF
TGTGCCAGCAGCACCGGAGGGCGGGTAGCTTTCTTT
>TRBJ1-4|TRBD1|TRBV10-3|NA
CAISESGTAEKLFF
TGTGCCATCAGTGAGTCTGGGACAGCCGAAAAACTGTTTTTT
>TRBJ1-5|TRBD1|TRBV19|NA
CASSLGQVLYSNQPQHF
TGTGCCAGTAGTCTTGGACAGGTTTTATATAGCAATCAGCCCCAGCATTTT
>TRBJ1-3|NA|TRBV4-1|few
CASSLDQGTGNTIYF
TGCGCCAGCAGCCTAGATCAGGGAACTGGAAACACCATATATTTT
>TRBJ1-6|NA|TRBV18|NA
CASSSSGAASPLHF
TGTGCCAGCTCATCCTCAGGGGCGGCTTCACCCCTCCACTTT
>TRBJ2-2|TRBD1|TRBV3-1/TRBV3-2|once
CASSPGQRNTGELFF
TGTGCCAGCAGCCCGGGACAGAGGAACACCGGGGAGCTGTTTTTT
>TRBJ1-5|NA|TRBV7-2|NA
CASSPFETPNSNQPQHF
TGTGCCAGCAGCCCTTTCGAGACACCAAATAGCAATCAGCCCCAGCATTTT
>TRBJ1-6|NA|TRBV4-3|NA
CASSGGETPLHF
TGCGCCAGCAGCGGAGGTGAAACACCCCTCCACTTT
>TRBJ2-7|TRBD1|TRBV29-1|NA
CSVEGDRRMNEQYF
TGCAGCGTTGAAGGGGACAGGAGGATGAACGAGCAGTACTTC
>TRBJ2-7|TRBD1|TRBV10-1|NA
CASSDRTGTKEQYF
TGCGCCAGCAGTGACAGGACAGGGACAAAGGAGCAGTACTTC
>TRBJ1-4|NA|TRBV6-5|NA
CASRPQGNEKLFF
TGTGCCAGCAGACCCCAGGGAAATGAAAAACTGTTTTTT
>TRBJ2-2|NA|TRBV28|NA
CASSFGGAGDAGELFF
TGTGCCAGCAGTTTTGGCGGGGCCGGGGATGCCGGGGAGCTGTTTTTT
>TRBJ1-2|NA|TRBV6-6|few
CASSLRGTRAGDGYTF
TGTGCCAGCAGTCTTCGAGGGACACGGGCCGGGGATGGCTACACCTTC
>TRBJ1-5|NA|TRBV21-1|NA
CASTQGQGADQPQHF
TGTGCCAGCACCCAAGGGCAGGGGGCTGATCAGCCCCAGCATTTT
>TRBJ1-2|TRBD1|TRBV6-4|few
CASSEVRGQGGYTF
TGTGCCAGCAGTGAGGTTAGGGGGCAGGGTGGCTACACCTTC
>TRBJ2-7|NA|TRBV7-8|NA
CASSLKRVMTYEQYF
TGTGCCAGCAGCTTAAAGAGGGTAATGACTTACGAGCAGTACTTC
>TRBJ2-1|TRBD2|TRBV5-4|NA
CASSSRTSGSYNEQFF
TGTGCCAGCAGCTCACGGACTAGCGGTTCCTACAATGAGCAGTTCTTC
>TRBJ1-2|NA|TRBV9|NA
CASSVRDTSNYGYTF
TGTGCCAGCAGCGTACGGGACACCTCTAACTATGGCTACACCTTC
>TRBJ2-3|NA|TRBV19|NA
CASSIGGTDTQYF
TGTGCCAGTAGTATTGGAGGCACAGATACGCAGTATTTT
>TRBJ2-5|TRBD1|TRBV7-3|NA
CASSSQGTGGETQYF
TGTGCCAGCAGCTCTCAAGGGACAGGGGGAGAGACCCAGTACTTC
>TRBJ1-1|NA|TRBV18|NA
CASSFTGSGTEAFF
TGTGCCAGCTCATTCACAGGGTCGGGCACTGAAGCTTTCTTT
>TRBJ2-7|NA|TRBV4-2|NA
CASSQDGPDTAYEQYF
TGTGCCAGCAGCCAAGATGGGCCGGACACAGCCTACGAGCAGTACTTC
>TRBJ2-5|TRBD2|TRBV2|NA
CASSGRLGGPETQYF
TGTGCCAGCAGTGGCCGATTGGGAGGGCCCGAGACCCAGTACTTC
>TRBJ2-7|NA|TRBV2|once
CASSEANYGSYEQYF
TGTGCCAGCAGTGAAGCCAACTACGGCTCCTACGAGCAGTACTTC
>TRBJ2-2|NA|TRBV5-1|NA
CASRADGGVTGNTGELFF
TGCGCCAGCAGGGCCGACGGCGGGGTGACGGGGAACACCGGGGAGCTGTTTTTT
>TRBJ1-1|NA|TRBV7-8|NA
CASSLEVGGNTEAFF
TGTGCCAGCAGCTTAGAGGTAGGAGGGAACACTGAAGCTTTCTTT
>TRBJ1-6|NA|TRBV2|few
CASSRRGGEGKSPLHF
TGTGCCAGCAGTAGAAGAGGAGGGGAGGGGAAATCACCCCTCCACTTT
>TRBJ2-7|TRBD2|TRBV11-3|NA
CASSFSSGGEQYF
TGTGCCAGCAGCTTTTCTAGCGGGGGGGAGCAGTACTTC
>TRBJ1-2|NA|TRBV6-5|NA
CASSYLQANYGYTF
TGTGCCAGCAGTTACTTACAAGCTAACTATGGCTACACCTTC
>TRBJ1-1|NA|TRBV7-6|NA
CASSLGQFLNTEAFF
TGTGCCAGCAGCCTTGGACAGTTCTTGAACACTGAAGCTTTCTTT
>TRBJ2-3|TRBD2|TRBV5-1|NA
CASSLNGERGGKADTQYF
TGCGCCAGCAGCTTGAATGGGGAGCGGGGGGGCAAGGCGGATACGCAGTATTTT
>TRBJ2-1|TRBD2|TRBV4-3|NA
CASSHPGRGGYNEQFF
TGCGCCAGCAGCCACCCTGGGAGGGGTGGATACAATGAGCAGTTCTTC
>TRBJ1-2|TRBD1|TRBV2|NA
CASRERDRGAGYTF
TGTGCCAGCAGAGAGCGGGACAGGGGGGCTGGCTACACCTTC
>TRBJ1-2|NA|TRBV4-2|NA
CASSQDLSVRDGYTF
TGTGCCAGCAGCCAAGATCTGTCGGTGAGGGATGGCTACACCTTC
>TRBJ2-7|TRBD2|TRBV14|NA
CASSPRLAGLYEQYF
TGTGCCAGCAGCCCGAGACTAGCGGGGCTTTACGAGCAGTACTTC
>TRBJ2-1|NA|TRBV21-1|NA
CASSTEGTGGYEQFF
TGTGCCAGCAGCACTGAGGGGACAGGGGGATATGAGCAGTTCTTC
>TRBJ2-5|TRBD1|TRBV28|NA
CASFSTGGKETQYF
TGTGCCAGCTTCAGTACAGGGGGCAAAGAGACCCAGTACTTC
>TRBJ1-1|TRBD1|TRBV7-2|NA
CASSKPGQGARGTEAFF
TGTGCCAGCAGCAAACCGGGACAGGGGGCGCGAGGCACTGAAGCTTTCTTT
>TRBJ1-5|TRBD1|TRBV18|NA
CASSPSTGGGNQPQHF
TGTGCCAGCTCACCCTCGACAGGGGGAGGCAATCAGCCCCAGCATTTT
>TRBJ2-5|NA|TRBV9|NA
CASSKLPTGLQETQYF
TGTGCCAGCAGCAAACTCCCAACAGGGTTACAAGAGACCCAGTACTTC
>TRBJ1-1|NA|TRBV9|NA
CASSLGTPGGTEAFF
TGTGCCAGCAGCTTAGGGACCCCCGGAGGTACTGAAGCTTTCTTT
>TRBJ2-7|NA|TRBV5-1|NA
CASSPGGALYEQYF
TGCGCCAGCAGTCCCGGCGGGGCCCTCTACGAGCAGTACTTC
>TRBJ2-3|NA|TRBV19|NA
CASSMAVTDTQYF
TGTGCCAGTAGTATGGCGGTTACAGATACGCAGTATTTT
>TRBJ2-3|NA|TRBV5-5|once
CASSLDTSTDTQYF
TGTGCCAGCAGCCTTGATACTAGCACAGATACGCAGTATTTT
>TRBJ1-3|NA|TRBV5-5|NA
CASSPGLYGNTIYF
TGTGCCAGCAGCCCCGGACTTTATGGAAACACCATATATTTT
>TRBJ1-1|NA|TRBV5-1|NA
CASSLAARGNTEAFF
TGCGCCAGCAGCTTGGCTGCCAGGGGGAACACTGAAGCTTTCTTT
>TRBJ2-5|NA|TRBV7-9|NA
CASSLASTGTQETQYF
TGTGCCAGCAGCTTAGCCTCAACAGGAACCCAAGAGACCCAGTACTTC
>TRBJ1-6|NA|TRBV7-2|NA
CASSLVRGDSPLHF
TGTGCCAGCAGCTTAGTGCGGGGGGATTCACCCCTCCACTTT
>TRBJ1-1|TRBD1|TRBV27|few
CASSATGGGDTEAFF
TGTGCCAGCAGTGCCACAGGGGGCGGGGACACTGAAGCTTTCTTT
>TRBJ1-1|TRBD1|TRBV6-6|NA
CASSPGTGKVNTEAFF
TGTGCCAGCAGCCCCGGGACAGGGAAGGTGAACACTGAAGCTTTCTTT